Presented here are 27 T cell receptor beta chains from one specimen sequenced in a study of response to subunit inactivated influenza vaccine. TCRdb passed the RT-PCR reads through MiXCR, listing each CDR3 protein once. Here the sample spans about 610,000 distinct CDR3 sequences, roughly 15% being singletons. Sample: PBMCs from blood, taken roughly 13 days after vaccination. Source of these receptors: a man between 50 and 59 years old who received an inactivated influenza vaccine.

The table lists this clonotype with a few counts. The chain has TRBV11-2 and TRBJ2-7; the D gene is possibly TRBD2 (6 bases). Germline V CDR1 and CDR2: SGHAT, FQNNGV. This CDR3 has 14 residues. Trimming removed 0 bases at V and 6 bases at J, with 12 bases between. The CDR3, as DNA: TGTGCCAGCAGCTTAGAGGGACTGTCTACCGAGCAGTACTTC. Translating it yields CASSLEGLSTEQYF.

The gene calls are TRBV3-1 and TRBJ2-6; D uncertain. This CDR3 spans 14 amino acids. V was trimmed by 5 bases and J by 0 bases, leaving 5 bases between them. CDR1 LGHDT and CDR2 YNNKEL come from the germline V gene (reference sequence). The CDR3 coding sequence is TGTGCCAGCAGCTCTTACTCTGGGGCCAACGTCCTGACTTTC. As protein: CASSSYSGANVLTF.

This rearrangement joins TRBV28 to TRBJ1-2, with TRBD1 matching over 7 bases. The germline CDR1 and CDR2 sequences are MDHEN and SYDVKM. V dropped 11 bases and J dropped 5; count of bases not matched to a gene: 11. The CDR3 is made up of 13 amino acids. For the CDR3, the DNA is TGTGCCGGTGGGGGGACAGCTCATTATGGCTACACCTTC. Residues: CAGGGTAHYGYTF.

In its sample, this clonotype was seen a few times. The chain uses TRBV12-3 or TRBV12-4 and TRBJ2-2, with TRBD2 matching 8 bases. The CDR3 runs to 15 residues. V dropped 5 bases and J dropped 5; count of bases not matched to a gene: 7. The CDR3 DNA sequence: TGTGCCAGCAGTCGGGGGGGCGGGAGTACCGGGGAGCTGTTTTTT. Translated: CASSRGGGSTGELFF.

The chain couples TRBV6-2 or TRBV6-3 to TRBJ2-3; 13 bases are a match to TRBD2. Germline V gene data show CDR1 as MNHEY and CDR2 as SVGEGT. This CDR3 contains 16 residues. Losses at the gene ends were 6 bases for V and 3 bases for J; bases not matched to a gene: 6. CDR3 loop: CASSERTSGRTDTQYF. In DNA form, the CDR3 reads TGTGCCAGCAGCGAGCGGACTAGCGGGAGAACAGATACGCAGTATTTT.

The V gene is TRBV3-1, the J gene TRBJ2-7, with 9 bases matching TRBD1. The CDR3 extends over 13 amino acids. Germline CDR1 is LGHDT and CDR2 is YNNKEL (reference sequence). Trimming took 8 bases from V and 6 from J; bases not matched to a gene: 8. CDR3 sequence: CASAGTGKFEQYF. For the CDR3, the DNA is TGTGCCAGCGCCGGGACAGGGAAATTCGAGCAGTACTTC.

This clonotype was counted at least ten times. J is TRBJ2-7 and V is TRBV3-1, with D hard to call. Germline assignment: CDR1 LGHDT and CDR2 YNNKEL (reference sequence). V gave up 3 bases and J gave up 6 bases, with 12 bases separating them. This CDR3 is 13 amino acids long. CDR3 amino acids: CASSQRDKGEQYF. CDR3 nucleotides: TGTGCCAGCAGCCAGAGAGATAAGGGCGAGCAGTACTTC.

The chain uses TRBV6-2 or TRBV6-3 and TRBJ2-1, with a weak D call TRBD2 (7 bases). The CDR3 is 18 amino acids. V was pared by 7 bases and J by 7 bases, with 29 bases between. Germline V lookup: CDR1 MNHEY, CDR2 SVGEGT. CDR3 nucleotides: TGTGCCAGCAAAAAATCGCCCGCCCCGGGGGGCTATATGAATGAGCAGTTCTTC. Encoded protein: CASKKSPAPGGYMNEQFF.

The chain recombines TRBV2 with TRBJ2-1; 12 bases line up with TRBD2. Germline V gives CDR1 SNHLY, CDR2 FYNNEI. The CDR3 consists of 18 residues. V trimming: 11 bases; J trimming: 1 base; junction bases outside the gene matches: 15. DNA for the CDR3: TGTGCCGATGGGGGGTCGCTAGCGGGAGGGCCGTCCTACAATGAGCAGTTCTTC. Protein: CADGGSLAGGPSYNEQFF.

This clonotype was detected only a few times. This chain connects TRBV3-1 to TRBJ1-2, with a possible D match to TRBD1 (6 bases). This CDR3 contains 16 residues. Germline values: CDR1 LGHDT, CDR2 YNNKEL (reference sequence). The V gene lost 4 bases and the J gene lost 0 bases, with 15 bases spanning the gap. This chain's CDR3 is CASSRPGTHSNYGYTF. The CDR3 DNA sequence: TGTGCCAGCAGCCGCCCTGGGACACATTCTAACTATGGCTACACCTTC.

This chain links TRBV4-1 with TRBJ1-5, with TRBD1 identical over 8 bases. This CDR3 contains 13 residues. J was trimmed by 6 bases and V by 4 bases; bases with no gene match: 2. The V gene's germline CDR1 is MGHRA and CDR2 YSYEKL. The chain's CDR3 is CASSRTGGQPQHF. For the CDR3, the DNA is TGCGCCAGCAGCCGAACAGGGGGTCAGCCCCAGCATTTT.

This clonotype was detected many times. The CDR3 here is CASAGFSDTQYF. CDR3 coding DNA: TGTGCCAGCGCTGGGTTTTCAGATACGCAGTATTTT. The chain has TRBV4-2 and TRBJ2-3; D ambiguous. Germline assignment: CDR1 LGHNA and CDR2 YNFKEQ. Trimming pared 8 bases from V and 4 bases from J, leaving 10 bases between. This CDR3 contains 12 residues.

This clonotype has a count of ten or more. V usage is TRBV12-3 or TRBV12-4 and J usage is TRBJ2-5; 7 nucleotides agree with TRBD1. Germline trimming cut 5 bases from V and 5 bases from J; bases unmatched to any gene: 5. This CDR3 spans 13 amino acids. Here the CDR3 reads CASSRGLGETQYF. In DNA form, the CDR3 reads TGTGCCAGCAGTAGGGGGCTAGGGGAGACCCAGTACTTC.

V gene TRBV7-2 combines with J gene TRBJ2-7; the match to TRBD1 covers 12 bases. The CDR3 sequence is 14 residues long. The J segment lost 4 bases and the V segment lost 9 bases, leaving 7 bases of the junction unmatched. The germline gives CDR1 SGHTA, CDR2 FQGNSA. The CDR3 nucleotides are TGTGCCAGTAACCGGGACAGGGGGCCTTACGAGCAGTACTTC. This codes for CASNRDRGPYEQYF.

This clonotype has more than one count but fewer than ten. The chain couples TRBV5-1 to TRBJ2-7; possible D gene TRBD2, 5 bases. V was trimmed by 5 bases and J by 0 bases, leaving 15 bases between them. This CDR3 is built from 15 residues. From germline, CDR1 is SGHRS and CDR2 YFSETQ. The CDR3 DNA is TGCGCCAGCAGGCCACAAATGGACTCCTCCTACGAGCAGTACTTC. As protein: CASRPQMDSSYEQYF.

V gene TRBV20-1 combines with J gene TRBJ2-4, with TRBD2 matching over 7 bases. The trim removed 3 bases at V and 0 bases at J, leaving 8 bases unmatched. Germline CDR1 and CDR2: DFQATT and SNEGSKA (reference sequence). The CDR3 runs 16 residues. The chain's CDR3 is CSASARGLLAKNIQYF. The CDR3 DNA reads as TGCAGTGCTAGTGCCCGGGGACTACTAGCCAAAAACATTCAGTACTTC.

V gene TRBV6-1 combines with J gene TRBJ1-6; tentative D call: TRBD1 (6 bases). Germline V gene sequence: CDR1 MNHNS, CDR2 SASEGT. V shed 1 base and J shed 3 bases, with 10 bases lying between them. The CDR3 has 16 amino acids. CDR3 region: CASSEGRGFYNSPLHF. In DNA, the CDR3 is TGTGCCAGCAGTGAAGGCAGGGGCTTCTATAATTCACCCCTCCACTTT.

Only a few counts were recorded for this clonotype. The chain carries TRBV20-1 and TRBJ1-1; a possible D gene is TRBD1 (6 bases). Germline V lookup: CDR1 DFQATT, CDR2 SNEGSKA (reference sequence). This CDR3 has 14 amino acids. V dropped 3 bases and J dropped 5 bases, with 16 bases sitting between them. The CDR3 is CSARTPRGWTEAFF. The CDR3 nucleotides are TGCAGTGCTAGGACCCCCAGGGGTTGGACTGAAGCTTTCTTT.

This clonotype appeared a few times. The chain uses TRBV28 and TRBJ2-7, with a possible D match to TRBD2 (5 bases). The CDR3 runs to 16 residues. V shed 1 base and J shed 7 bases, with 20 bases lying between them. Germline CDR1 MDHEN, CDR2 SYDVKM. The CDR3 spells CASSLSGYGVTREQYF. The CDR3 DNA follows: TGTGCCAGCAGTTTATCGGGATATGGGGTCACGAGGGAGCAGTACTTC. The full variable domain, its missing parts supplied by reference TRBV28 and TRBJ2-7, is DVKVTQSSRYLVKRTGEKVFLECVQDMDHENMFWYRQDPGLGLRLIYFSYDVKMKEKGDIPEGYSVSREKKERFSLILESASTNQTSMYLCASSLSGYGVTREQYFGPGTRLTVT.

The chain combines TRBV6-1 with TRBJ2-6, with D unclear. Germline V CDR1 and CDR2: MNHNS, SASEGT. The V end lost 6 bases, the J end lost 2 bases, and 8 bases lay between the germline ends. This CDR3 comprises 14 residues. The CDR3 region is CASRSDPGANVLTF. The CDR3 DNA reads TGTGCCAGCAGATCGGACCCTGGGGCCAACGTCCTGACTTTC.

This clonotype has only a few counts. In nucleotides, the CDR3 is TGTGCCAGCAGCCTAACTAGCGAGGGCACAGATACGCAGTATTTT. Residues: CASSLTSEGTDTQYF. V usage is TRBV3-1 and J usage is TRBJ2-3, with 7 bases fitting TRBD2. This CDR3 comprises 15 residues. In germline, CDR1 is LGHDT, CDR2 YNNKEL (reference sequence). V lost 4 bases, J lost 1 base, and 5 bases stayed unmatched.

The chain uses TRBV5-1 and TRBJ1-1; D may be TRBD1 (6 bases). Germline CDR1 and CDR2: SGHRS and YFSETQ. The CDR3 runs to 15 residues. Trimming left V 4 bases short and J 0 bases short, with 13 bases between. CDR3: CASSKGGTVNTEAFF. DNA for the CDR3: TGCGCCAGCAGCAAGGGGGGGACGGTGAACACTGAAGCTTTCTTT.

In this sample, this clonotype turned up a few times. The chain combines TRBV12-3 or TRBV12-4 with TRBJ2-7; perhaps TRBD1 as D (7 bases). Trimming left V 5 bases short and J 7 bases short, with 18 bases between. This CDR3 spans 14 amino acids. CDR3 residues: CASSKTGTGGEQYF. The CDR3 DNA reads TGTGCCAGCAGTAAGACAGGGACTGGGGGGGAGCAGTACTTC.

The rearrangement joins TRBV5-1 to TRBJ1-3; D call uncertain. The V end lost 0 bases, the J end lost 0 bases, and 10 bases lay between the germline ends. This CDR3 is built from 16 residues. The germline V gene encodes CDR1 SGHRS and CDR2 YFSETQ. The CDR3 DNA reads TGCGCCAGCAGCTTGGTGACCGCCAACTCTGGAAACACCATATATTTT. Its translation: CASSLVTANSGNTIYF.

The rearrangement links TRBV10-3 to TRBJ2-1, with 16 bases aligning to TRBD2. The CDR3 runs 16 residues. The J segment lost 4 bases and the V segment lost 9 bases, leaving 6 bases of the junction unmatched. From germline, CDR1 is ENHRY and CDR2 SYGVKD. DNA of the CDR3: TGTGCCATGGGACTAGCGGGAGGGCCGGAATACAATGAGCAGTTCTTC. Its translation: CAMGLAGGPEYNEQFF.

This clonotype was recorded many times. This chain joins TRBV12-3 or TRBV12-4 and TRBJ2-2; 7 bases fit TRBD2. This CDR3 comprises 15 residues. Trimming cost V 7 bases and J 1 base; bases outside gene matches: 6. In DNA, the CDR3 is TGTGCCAGCACCATAGCGGGCCGGAACACCGGGGAGCTGTTTTTT. Protein product: CASTIAGRNTGELFF.

There are a few counts of this clonotype. The chain carries TRBV20-1 and TRBJ2-5; unclear D gene. The CDR3 runs to 12 residues. Germline V gives CDR1 DFQATT, CDR2 SNEGSKA (reference sequence). The germline V and J ends were trimmed by 0 bases and 4 bases, with 6 bases remaining between them. CDR3 protein: CSARDARETQYF. The CDR3, as DNA: TGCAGTGCTAGAGATGCCCGAGAGACCCAGTACTTC.